Listed below are T cell receptor beta chains from one sample, sequenced in a study of Graves' ophthalmopathy and Graves' hyperthyroidism. TCRdb reprocessed the multiplex PCR reads with MiXCR, giving one entry per CDR3 protein. Among hundreds of thousands of distinct CDR3 sequences listed, over 20% were seen once. The sample consisted of peripheral blood. These receptors were obtained from a woman between 18 and 29 years old with stable Graves' hyperthyroidism. Some clones in this sample may be carry-over from other donors' samples. CDR3s include the opening cysteine and the closing phenylalanine or tryptophan. Each record gives: V gene, D gene, clone size, J gene, CDR3 protein, CDR3 DNA. D genes are given only for firm matches. A clone size is listed for some rows: how often the clone was seen (once, few, many), or a class if it is expanded.

TRBV6-1,NA,NA,TRBJ2-7,CASSENRPPSEQYF,TGTGCCAGCAGTGAAAATCGCCCTCCTTCCGAGCAGTACTTC
TRBV4-1,TRBD2,NA,TRBJ2-6,CASSQVRGVNANVLTF,TGCGCCAGCAGCCAAGTACGGGGGGTAAATGCCAACGTCCTGACTTTC
TRBV3-1,NA,many,TRBJ1-2,CASSLSGGYTF,TGTGCCAGCAGCTTATCTGGCGGCTACACCTTC
TRBV28,TRBD2,NA,TRBJ2-2,CASINPGGSTGELFF,TGTGCCAGCATCAACCCGGGGGGGTCCACCGGGGAGCTGTTTTTT
TRBV19,TRBD1,many,TRBJ1-1,CASSILDRGLNTEAFF,TGTGCCAGTAGTATACTGGACAGGGGGTTGAACACTGAAGCTTTCTTT
TRBV28,NA,many,TRBJ1-5,CASKSGNQPQHF,TGTGCCAGCAAGTCAGGCAATCAGCCCCAGCATTTT
TRBV7-6,NA,once,TRBJ2-2,CASSLDGQGNTGELFF,TGTGCCAGCAGCTTAGATGGGCAGGGAAACACCGGGGAGCTGTTTTTT
TRBV12-3/TRBV12-4,NA,many,TRBJ1-3,CASSPGAGGNTIYF,TGTGCCAGCAGTCCGGGGGCTGGGGGAAACACCATATATTTT
TRBV6-2/TRBV6-3,NA,many,TRBJ2-7,CASSYDPVRSYEQYF,TGTGCCAGCAGTTACGATCCAGTAAGATCCTACGAGCAGTACTTC
TRBV4-1,NA,many,TRBJ2-5,CASSHPGTQYF,TGCGCCAGCAGCCACCCAGGGACCCAGTACTTC
TRBV12-3/TRBV12-4,NA,few,TRBJ1-1,CASSFLDVPFEAFF,TGTGCCAGCAGTTTTTTGGACGTTCCATTTGAAGCTTTCTTT
TRBV6-1,NA,many,TRBJ2-7,CASSEDFYEQYF,TGTGCCAGCAGTGAAGACTTCTACGAGCAGTACTTC
TRBV3-1,TRBD2,few,TRBJ2-7,CASSQPGTSGSREQYF,TGTGCCAGCAGCCAACCTGGGACTAGCGGGAGCCGCGAGCAGTACTTC
TRBV29-1,NA,NA,TRBJ2-3,CSVEEGTDTQYF,TGCAGCGTTGAAGAGGGGACAGATACGCAGTATTTT
TRBV20-1,NA,many,TRBJ1-6,CSARALRRSPLHF,TGCAGTGCTAGGGCTTTAAGGAGGTCACCCCTCCACTTT
TRBV7-2,NA,many,TRBJ1-2,CASRPTGIYGYTF,TGTGCCAGCAGACCGACAGGAATATATGGCTACACCTTC